Presented here are 10 T cell receptor beta chains from one specimen sequenced in a study of T cells after yellow fever vaccination. MiXCR was run by TCRdb on the 5' RACE reads, yielding one entry per CDR3 protein. The sample lists about 320,000 distinct CDR3 sequences, approximately 11% occurring once. Sequenced here: CD4+ T cells sorted from PBMCs, sampled 45 days after the yellow fever booster vaccination. Every receptor here comes from a man between 18 and 29 years old who received the YFV17D yellow fever vaccine.

This clonotype occurred a few times. The genes are TRBV6-5 and TRBJ2-3, with D uncertain. The germline V gene has CDR1 MNHEY and CDR2 SVGAGI. The ends were cut back, 2 bases at V and 4 bases at J, with 10 bases in the middle. The CDR3 covers 14 residues. As DNA, the CDR3 is TGTGCCAGCAGTTACATGGAAGCCGCAGATACGCAGTATTTT. Translation: CASSYMEAADTQYF.

This clonotype has just a few counts. The J gene is TRBJ2-7, the V gene TRBV6-5, with D hard to call. The CDR3 is made up of 18 amino acids. The germline V gene encodes CDR1 MNHEY and CDR2 SVGAGI. V lost 0 bases and J 3 bases, leaving 21 bases between the germline ends. The CDR3 DNA follows: TGTGCCAGCAGTTACTCTAATTCCGGGCTCAGCTCGGACTACGAGCAGTACTTC. This sequence encodes CASSYSNSGLSSDYEQYF.

This clonotype has a count of ten or more. V usage is TRBV5-6 and J usage is TRBJ2-5; TRBD2 matches 7 bases. Germline V gives CDR1 SGHDT, CDR2 YYEEEE. V lost 0 bases, J lost 7 bases, and 3 bases stayed unmatched. CDR3 size: 13 residues. CDR3 loop: CASSLGGEGTQYF. The CDR3 DNA follows: TGTGCCAGCAGCTTGGGAGGGGAGGGGACCCAGTACTTC.

This chain connects TRBV12-3 or TRBV12-4 to TRBJ2-2, with TRBD2 matching over 12 bases. The CDR3 loop spans 15 amino acids. V lost 3 bases and J lost 4; bases outside the gene matches: 0. CDR3 sequence: CASSLTSGGTGELFF. CDR3 bases: TGTGCCAGCAGTTTGACTAGCGGGGGCACCGGGGAGCTGTTTTTT.

This clonotype was picked up many times. The rearrangement links TRBV7-3 to TRBJ2-3; D gene uncertain. Germline lookup yields CDR1 SGHTA and CDR2 FQGTGA. Between the trimmed V and J ends, which lost 1 base and 4 bases, there was a span of 9 bases. The CDR3 has 14 amino acids. In DNA form, the CDR3 reads TGTGCCAGCAGCTTAAAGGTCCAGCCAGATACGCAGTATTTT. Protein: CASSLKVQPDTQYF.

The chain couples TRBV24-1 to TRBJ2-2; 7 bases are a match to TRBD1. The germline CDR1 and CDR2 sequences are KGHDR and SFDVKD. There are 16 residues in the CDR3. V shed 4 bases, J shed 1 base, and the junction held 5 bases outside the gene matches. Written as DNA, the CDR3 is TGTGCCACCAGTGAGAAGACAGGGTGGAACACCGGGGAGCTGTTTTTT. This gives the protein CATSEKTGWNTGELFF.

V usage is TRBV20-1 and J usage is TRBJ2-1, with 14 bases matching TRBD2. J was trimmed by 6 bases and V by 2 bases; bases with no gene match: 3. The germline CDR1 and CDR2 sequences are DFQATT and SNEGSKA (reference sequence). The CDR3 is 15 amino acids. The CDR3 spells CSARKGLAGVNEQFF. DNA of the CDR3: TGCAGTGCTAGAAAGGGACTAGCGGGAGTCAATGAGCAGTTCTTC.

This clonotype occurred many times. The chain has TRBV18 and TRBJ1-3; D remains ambiguous. The V gene lost 3 bases and the J gene lost 0 bases, with 9 bases spanning the gap. Germline values: CDR1 KGHSH, CDR2 LQKENI. This CDR3 is built from 15 residues. CDR3 sequence reads: CASSPGPASGNTIYF. The CDR3 region has the DNA TGTGCCAGCTCACCGGGCCCTGCCTCTGGAAACACCATATATTTT.

This sequence joins TRBV2 and TRBJ1-1; D remains unclear. Germline V lookup: CDR1 SNHLY, CDR2 FYNNEI. V lost 3 bases, J lost 1 base, and 9 bases lay in between. The CDR3 runs to 14 residues. The CDR3 loop is CASSEGSWNTEAFF. CDR3 DNA: TGTGCCAGCAGTGAGGGCAGTTGGAACACTGAAGCTTTCTTT.

The sample holds a few counts of this clonotype. This chain links TRBV4-2 with TRBJ1-2; 12 positions agree with TRBD1. Per germline, CDR1 LGHNA and CDR2 YNFKEQ. The junction had 7 bases not matched to a gene; V was cut back by 1 base and J by 7 bases. This CDR3 spans 16 amino acids. The chain's CDR3 is CASSQGGTGGVRGYTF. CDR3 DNA sequence: TGTGCCAGCAGCCAAGGGGGGACAGGGGGCGTGCGTGGCTACACCTTC.